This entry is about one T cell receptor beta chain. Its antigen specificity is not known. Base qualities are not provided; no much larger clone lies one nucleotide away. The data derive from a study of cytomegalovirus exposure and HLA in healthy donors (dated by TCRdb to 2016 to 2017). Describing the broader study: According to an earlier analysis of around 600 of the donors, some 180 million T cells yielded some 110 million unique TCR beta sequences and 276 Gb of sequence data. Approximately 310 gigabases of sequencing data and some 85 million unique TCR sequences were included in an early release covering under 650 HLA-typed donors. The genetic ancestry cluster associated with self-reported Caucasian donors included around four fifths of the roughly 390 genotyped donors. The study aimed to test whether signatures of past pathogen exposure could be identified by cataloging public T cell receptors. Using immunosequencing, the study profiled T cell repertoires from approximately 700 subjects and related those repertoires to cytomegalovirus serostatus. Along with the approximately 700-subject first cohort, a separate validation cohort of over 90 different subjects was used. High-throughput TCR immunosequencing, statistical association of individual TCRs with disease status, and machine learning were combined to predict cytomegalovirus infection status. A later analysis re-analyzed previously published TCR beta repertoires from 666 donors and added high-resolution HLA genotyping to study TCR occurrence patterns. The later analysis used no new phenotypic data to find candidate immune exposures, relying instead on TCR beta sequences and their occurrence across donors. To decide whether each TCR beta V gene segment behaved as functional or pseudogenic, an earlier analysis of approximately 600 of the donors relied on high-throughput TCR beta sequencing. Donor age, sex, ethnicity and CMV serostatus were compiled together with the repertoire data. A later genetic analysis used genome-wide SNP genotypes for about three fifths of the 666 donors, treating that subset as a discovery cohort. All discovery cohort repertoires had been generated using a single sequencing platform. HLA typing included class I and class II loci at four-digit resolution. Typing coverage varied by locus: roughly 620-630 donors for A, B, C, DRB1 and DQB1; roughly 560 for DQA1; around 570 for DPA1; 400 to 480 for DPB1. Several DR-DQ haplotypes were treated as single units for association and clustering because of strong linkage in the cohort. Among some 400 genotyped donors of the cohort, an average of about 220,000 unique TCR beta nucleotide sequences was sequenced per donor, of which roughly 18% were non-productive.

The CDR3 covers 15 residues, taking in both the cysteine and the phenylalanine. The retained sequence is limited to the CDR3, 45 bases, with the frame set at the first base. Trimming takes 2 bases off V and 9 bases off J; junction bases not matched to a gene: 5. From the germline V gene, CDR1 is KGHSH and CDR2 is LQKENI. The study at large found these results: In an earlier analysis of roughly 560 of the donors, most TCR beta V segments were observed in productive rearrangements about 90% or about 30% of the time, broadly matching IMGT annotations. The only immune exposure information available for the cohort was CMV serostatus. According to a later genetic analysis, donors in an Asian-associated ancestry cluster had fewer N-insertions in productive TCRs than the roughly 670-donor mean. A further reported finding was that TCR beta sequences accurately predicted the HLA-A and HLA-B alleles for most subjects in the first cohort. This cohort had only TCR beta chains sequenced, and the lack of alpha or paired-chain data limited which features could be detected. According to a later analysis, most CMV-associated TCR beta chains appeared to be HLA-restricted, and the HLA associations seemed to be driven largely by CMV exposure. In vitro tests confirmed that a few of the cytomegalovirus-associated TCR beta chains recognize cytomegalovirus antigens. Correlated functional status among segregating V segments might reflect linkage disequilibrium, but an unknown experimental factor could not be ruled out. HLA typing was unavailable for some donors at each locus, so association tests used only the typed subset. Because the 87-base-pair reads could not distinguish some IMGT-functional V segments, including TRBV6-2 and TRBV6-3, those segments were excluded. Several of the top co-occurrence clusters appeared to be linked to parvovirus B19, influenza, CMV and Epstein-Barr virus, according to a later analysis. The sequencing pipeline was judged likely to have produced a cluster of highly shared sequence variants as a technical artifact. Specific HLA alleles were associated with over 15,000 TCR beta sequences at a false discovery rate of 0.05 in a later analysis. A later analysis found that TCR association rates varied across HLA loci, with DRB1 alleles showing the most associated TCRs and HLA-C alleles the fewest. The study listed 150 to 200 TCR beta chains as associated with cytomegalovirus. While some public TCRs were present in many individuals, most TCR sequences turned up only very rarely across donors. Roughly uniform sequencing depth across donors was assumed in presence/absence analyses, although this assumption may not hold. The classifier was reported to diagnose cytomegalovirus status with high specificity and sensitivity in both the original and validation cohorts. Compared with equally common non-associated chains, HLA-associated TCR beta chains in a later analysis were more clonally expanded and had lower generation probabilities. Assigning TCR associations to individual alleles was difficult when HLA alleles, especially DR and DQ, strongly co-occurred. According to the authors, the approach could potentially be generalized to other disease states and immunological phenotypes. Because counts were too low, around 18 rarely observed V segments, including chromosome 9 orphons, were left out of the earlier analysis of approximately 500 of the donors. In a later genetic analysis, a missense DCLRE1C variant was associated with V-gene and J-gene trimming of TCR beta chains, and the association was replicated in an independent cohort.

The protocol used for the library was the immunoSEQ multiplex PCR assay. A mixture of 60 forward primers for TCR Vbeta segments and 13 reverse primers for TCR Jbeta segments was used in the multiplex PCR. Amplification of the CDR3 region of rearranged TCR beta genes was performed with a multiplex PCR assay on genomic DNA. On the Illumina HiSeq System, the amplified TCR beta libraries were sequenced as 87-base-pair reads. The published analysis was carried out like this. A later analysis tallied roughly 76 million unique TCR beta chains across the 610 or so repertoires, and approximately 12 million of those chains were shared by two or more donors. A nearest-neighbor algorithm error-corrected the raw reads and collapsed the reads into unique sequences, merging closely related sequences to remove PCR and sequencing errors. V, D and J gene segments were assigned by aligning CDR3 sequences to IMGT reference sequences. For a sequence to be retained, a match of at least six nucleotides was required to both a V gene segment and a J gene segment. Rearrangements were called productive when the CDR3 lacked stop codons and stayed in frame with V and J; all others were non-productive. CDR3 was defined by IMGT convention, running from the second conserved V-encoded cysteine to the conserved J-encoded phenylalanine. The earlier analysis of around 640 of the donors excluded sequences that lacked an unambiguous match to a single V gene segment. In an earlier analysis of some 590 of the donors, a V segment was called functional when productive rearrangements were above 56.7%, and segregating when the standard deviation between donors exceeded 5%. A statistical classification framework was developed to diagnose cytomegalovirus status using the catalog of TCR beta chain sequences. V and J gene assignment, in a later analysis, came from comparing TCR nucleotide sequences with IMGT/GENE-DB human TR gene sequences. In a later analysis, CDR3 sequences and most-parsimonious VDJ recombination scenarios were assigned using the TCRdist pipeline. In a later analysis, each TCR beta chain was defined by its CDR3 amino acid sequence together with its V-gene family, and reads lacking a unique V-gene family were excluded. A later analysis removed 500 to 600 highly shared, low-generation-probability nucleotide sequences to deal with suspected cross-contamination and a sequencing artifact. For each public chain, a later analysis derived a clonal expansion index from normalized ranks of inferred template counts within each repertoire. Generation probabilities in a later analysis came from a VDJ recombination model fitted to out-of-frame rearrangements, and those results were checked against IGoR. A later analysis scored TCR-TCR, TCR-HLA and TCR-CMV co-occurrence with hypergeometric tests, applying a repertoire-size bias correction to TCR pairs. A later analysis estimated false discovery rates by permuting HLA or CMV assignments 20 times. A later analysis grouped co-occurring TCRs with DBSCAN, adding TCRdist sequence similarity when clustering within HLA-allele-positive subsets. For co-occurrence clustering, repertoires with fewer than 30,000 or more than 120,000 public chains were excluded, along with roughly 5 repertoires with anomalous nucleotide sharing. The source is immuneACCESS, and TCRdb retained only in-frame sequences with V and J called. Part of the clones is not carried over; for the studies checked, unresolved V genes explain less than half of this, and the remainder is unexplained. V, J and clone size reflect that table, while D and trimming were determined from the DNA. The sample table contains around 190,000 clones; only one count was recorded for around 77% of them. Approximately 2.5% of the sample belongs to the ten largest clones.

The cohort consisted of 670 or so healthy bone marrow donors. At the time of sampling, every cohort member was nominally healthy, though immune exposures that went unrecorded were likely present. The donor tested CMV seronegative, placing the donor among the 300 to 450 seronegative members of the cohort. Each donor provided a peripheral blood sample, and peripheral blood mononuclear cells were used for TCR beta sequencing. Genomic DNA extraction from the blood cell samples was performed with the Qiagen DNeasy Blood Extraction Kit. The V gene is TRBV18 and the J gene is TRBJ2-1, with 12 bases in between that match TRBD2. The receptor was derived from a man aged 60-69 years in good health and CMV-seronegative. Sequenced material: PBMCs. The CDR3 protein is CASSPWTSGVVEQFF. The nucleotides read TGTGCCAGCTCACCATGGACTAGCGGGGTGGTTGAGCAGTTCTTC.